The next 13 T cell receptor beta chains were all read from a single sample in a study of T cell responses to AZD1222 COVID-19 vaccine. Sequenced by immunoSEQ multiplex PCR; TCRdb stores in-frame clones only, minus some. The sample lists 200,000 or so clones, about 93% occurring once. The material was peripheral blood, obtained 28 days after the second AZD1222 dose. Receptors were obtained from an adult who received the AZD1222 COVID-19 vaccine.

V is TRBV3-1 (or the pseudogene TRBV3-2) and J is TRBJ1-2, with 8 bases identical to TRBD1. V lost 2 bases to trimming and J lost 4 bases; unmatched junction nucleotides: 6. CDR3 length: 15 residues. CDR1 is LGHDT, CDR2 YNNKEL, per germline (reference sequence). DNA for the CDR3: TGTGCCAGCAGCCAAATTGGACAGGGAGGCTATGGCTACACCTTC. This translates into CASSQIGQGGYGYTF.

The gene calls are TRBV14 and TRBJ1-1; D is unresolved. Trimming pared 2 bases from V and 11 bases from J, leaving 12 bases between. From germline, CDR1 is SGHDN and CDR2 FVKESK. The CDR3 length is 12 residues. The CDR3: CASSQRHRTAFF. The CDR3 coding sequence is TGTGCCAGCAGCCAAAGACACAGAACCGCTTTCTTT.

The rearrangement joins TRBV6-5 to TRBJ2-3; D unresolved. The CDR3 consists of 16 residues. CDR1 MNHEY and CDR2 SVGAGI come from the germline V gene. Trimming stripped 0 bases from V and 7 bases from J, with 17 bases between. CDR3 nucleotide sequence: TGTGCCAGCAGTTACTCGATCGCGAGTGGGGTGAATACGCAGTATTTT. Its protein product is CASSYSIASGVNTQYF.

V usage is TRBV19 and J usage is TRBJ2-2, with D hard to call. V dropped 7 bases and J dropped 4 bases, with 13 bases sitting between them. Germline V CDR1 and CDR2: LNHDA, SQIVND (reference sequence). The CDR3 sequence is 14 residues long. Here the CDR3 DNA reads TGTGCCAGTAACCCAAAAACCCTCACCGGGGAGCTGTTTTTT. Its protein product is CASNPKTLTGELFF. Full variable domain (rest looked up from reference TRBV19 and TRBJ2-2): DGGITQSPKYLFRKEGQNVTLSCEQNLNHDAMYWYRQDPGQGLRLIYYSQIVNDFQKGDIAEGYSVSREKKESFPLTVTSAQKNPTAFYLCASNPKTLTGELFFGEGSRLTVL.

J is TRBJ2-2 and V is TRBV5-4, with D possibly TRBD1 on 6 matching bases. V was cut by 1 base and J by 4 bases, with 11 bases left in between. The length of the CDR3 is 15 residues. The germline gives CDR1 SGHNT, CDR2 YYREEE (reference sequence). This CDR3 reads CASSLQDRSTGELFF. In DNA, the CDR3 is TGTGCCAGCAGCTTGCAAGACAGGAGCACCGGGGAGCTGTTTTTT.

Regarding this clone: Other DNA sequences in the sample encode the same CDR3. The J gene is TRBJ2-7, the V gene TRBV18; D gene ambiguous. CDR1 is KGHSH, CDR2 LQKENI, per germline. V shed 2 bases and J shed 3 bases, with 8 bases lying between them. CDR3 size: 13 residues. The CDR3 is CASSPSEDYEQYF. CDR3 bases: TGTGCCAGCTCACCATCGGAAGACTACGAGCAGTACTTC.

The gene calls are TRBV10-1 and TRBJ2-5; D not certain. CDR3 length: 12 residues. Per germline, CDR1 WNHNN and CDR2 SYGVQD (reference sequence). Deletions cut 0 bases from V and 4 bases from J, with 3 bases between. DNA for the CDR3: TGCGCCAGCAGTGAGTCGACAGAGACCCAGTACTTC. Protein product: CASSESTETQYF.

The chain combines TRBV5-1 with TRBJ2-7; D is perhaps TRBD1 (6 bases). CDR3 size: 14 residues. From germline, CDR1 is SGHRS and CDR2 YFSETQ. V lost 4 bases, J lost 0 bases, and 11 bases lay in between. For the CDR3, the DNA is TGCGCCAGCAGCCCCAGACAGGACTCCTACGAGCAGTACTTC. As protein: CASSPRQDSYEQYF.

CDR3 amino acids: CSGTRPLQETQYF. DNA of the CDR3: TGCAGCGGAACCCGTCCCCTTCAAGAGACCCAGTACTTC. This sequence joins TRBV29-1 and TRBJ2-5, with D hard to call. Germline values: CDR1 SQVTM, CDR2 ANQGSEA. The CDR3 runs to 13 residues. The V gene lost 7 bases and the J gene lost 2 bases, with 14 bases spanning the gap.

CDR3 residues: CASSPSAGNNYGYTF. In DNA form, the CDR3 reads TGTGCCAGCAGCCCCTCAGCGGGGAATAACTATGGCTACACCTTC. The chain couples TRBV7-3 to TRBJ1-2, with D unresolved. Trimming took 5 bases from V and 1 from J, leaving 14 bases between them. The CDR3 is made up of 15 amino acids. Germline loops: CDR1 SGHTA, CDR2 FQGTGA.

V gene TRBV10-3 combines with J gene TRBJ1-5, with unresolved D. The CDR3 runs to 15 residues. Trimming cost V 2 bases and J 4 bases, with 12 bases left between them. Germline CDR1 and CDR2: ENHRY and SYGVKD. The DNA for the CDR3 is TGTGCCATCAGTGAGCAAAGACAAGCAAATCAGCCCCAGCATTTT. As protein: CAISEQRQANQPQHF.

The chain is built from TRBV5-5 and TRBJ2-1; D unclear. The germline V gene has CDR1 SGHKS and CDR2 YYEKEE (reference sequence). This CDR3 spans 14 amino acids. Trimming removed 3 bases at V and 9 bases at J, with 16 bases between. CDR3 in DNA: TGTGCCAGCAGCTGGGGTCAGTCGTCGGCTGAGCAGTTCTTC. It specifies CASSWGQSSAEQFF.

The rearrangement links TRBV6-5 to TRBJ1-2, with D hard to call. This CDR3 has 15 residues. V was shortened by 6 bases and J by 2 bases, with 16 bases between the two germline ends. Per the germline V gene, CDR1 is MNHEY and CDR2 is SVGAGI. The CDR3 protein is CASSSYMTSNYGYTF. CDR3 in DNA: TGTGCCAGCAGCTCCTACATGACATCCAACTATGGCTACACCTTC.